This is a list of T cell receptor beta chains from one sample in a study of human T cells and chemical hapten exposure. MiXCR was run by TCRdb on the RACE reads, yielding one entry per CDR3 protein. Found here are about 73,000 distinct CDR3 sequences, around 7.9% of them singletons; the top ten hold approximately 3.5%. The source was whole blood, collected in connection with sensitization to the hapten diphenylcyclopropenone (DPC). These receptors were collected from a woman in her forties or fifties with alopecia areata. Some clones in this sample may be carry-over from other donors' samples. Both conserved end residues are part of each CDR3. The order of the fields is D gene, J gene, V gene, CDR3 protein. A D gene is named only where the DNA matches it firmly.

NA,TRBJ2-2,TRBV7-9,CASSLLKSSANTGELFF
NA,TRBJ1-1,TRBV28,CASTNPQQTNTEAFF
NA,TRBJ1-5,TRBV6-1,CASSESSQPQHF
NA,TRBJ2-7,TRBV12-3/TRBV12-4,CASSFGAQQYF
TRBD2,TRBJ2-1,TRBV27,CASSFGASGGMDEQFF
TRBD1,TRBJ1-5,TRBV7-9,CASSYGTGGLISPQHF
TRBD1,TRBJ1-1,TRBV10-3,CATRTGMNTEAFF
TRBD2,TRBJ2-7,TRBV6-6,CASSYSPREGYEQYF
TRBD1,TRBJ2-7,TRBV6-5,CASRPTGYSYEQYF
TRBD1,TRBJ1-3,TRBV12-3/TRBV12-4,CASSPQGRIGNTIYF
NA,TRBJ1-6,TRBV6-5,CASSSRGEGNSPLHF
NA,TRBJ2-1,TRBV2,CASRRDFASNEQFF
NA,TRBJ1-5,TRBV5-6,CASSLGAVQPQHF
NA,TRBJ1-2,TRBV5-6,CASSLRGVGRVNYGYTF
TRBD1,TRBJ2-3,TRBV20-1,CSAARQGLVDTQYF
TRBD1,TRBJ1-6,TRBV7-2,CASSSRGSNSPLHF
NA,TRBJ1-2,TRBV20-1,CSAREVAGPYGYTF
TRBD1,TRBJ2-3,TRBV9,CASSPSRTGGASDTQYF
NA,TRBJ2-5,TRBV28,CASSLPTYQETQYF
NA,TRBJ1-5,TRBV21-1,CASRKGGGHSNQPQHF
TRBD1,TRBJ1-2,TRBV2,CAGGQGADYGYTF
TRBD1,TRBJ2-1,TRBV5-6,CASSPRGQGHNEQFF
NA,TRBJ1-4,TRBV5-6,CASSLALDSTNEKLFF
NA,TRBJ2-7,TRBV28,CASSWAQVLGEQYF
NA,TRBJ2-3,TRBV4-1,CASSQDQGSPNWADTQYF
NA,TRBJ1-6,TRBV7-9,CASRWGENSPLHF
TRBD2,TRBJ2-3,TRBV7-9,CASSLPPAPLAGEGDTQYF
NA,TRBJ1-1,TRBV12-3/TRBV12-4,CASSLQGGGTEAFF
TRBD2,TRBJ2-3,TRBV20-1,CSAKSSGGAYDTQYF
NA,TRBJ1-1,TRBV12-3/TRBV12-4,CASSFSNSFVTEAFF
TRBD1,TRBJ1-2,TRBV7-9,CASSLGDSYGYTF
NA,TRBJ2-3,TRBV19,CASSMGVNSGDTQYF
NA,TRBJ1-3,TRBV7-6,CASSLDPGERNTIYF